Listed below are T cell receptor beta chains from one sample, sequenced in a study of blood T cell repertoires in COVID-19. Data came from immunoSEQ multiplex PCR; TCRdb stores just in-frame clones and leaves some out. The sample yields 250,000 to 350,000 clones, 88% seen once. Sequenced: peripheral blood. These receptors all come from a woman in her thirties with COVID-19, enrolled during active disease. CDR3s leave out the opening cysteine and the closing phenylalanine or tryptophan. Fields, in order: V gene, CDR3 protein.

TRBV9 ASSPRLAGLYEQY
TRBV11-1 ASSLRTSGMNEQF
TRBV7-2 ASSLWASDTQY
TRBV2 ASKGQPGTYEQY
TRBV27 ASSSPARTGVYGYT
TRBV30 AWAGGTANYEQY
TRBV18 ASSLLSGSLQETQY
TRBV19 ASRAGGPNEQF
TRBV2 ASSRDRDQPQH
TRBV5-1 ASSTGGWERSSGNTIY
TRBV7-2 ASSSYLAATAEQY
TRBV12-3/TRBV12-4 ASRDWGATEAF
TRBV4-1 ASTLPGQGNNEQF
TRBV2 ASSAGGDSPLH
TRBV7-8 ASSYLPGQGSGPEKLF
TRBV20-1 SARERLEQF
TRBV5-5 ASNFMGLGANYGYT
TRBV5-1 ASSPSQDNEKLF
TRBV4-3 ASSQVPGALSRAF
TRBV28 ASDRGLAGVPNIQY
TRBV7-6 ASSLEGVATNEKLF
TRBV6-5 ASGRGSYEQY
TRBV5-1 ASSVGRQGASYGYT
TRBV24-1 ATSDFGGSSYNEQF
TRBV11-3 ASSSRQGHGELF
TRBV12-3/TRBV12-4 ASSLGGRDGYT
TRBV9 ASSVEGGRGNEQF
TRBV19 ASSDRQLSEQY
TRBV24-1 ATSDRVNTEAF
TRBV18 ASSPVRLQTFPQPQH
TRBV18 ASSPPSSGELF
TRBV30 AWTSGATGELF
TRBV15 ATSARGGNQPQH
TRBV6-2/TRBV6-3 ASSYAGGWTEAF
TRBV7-2 ASSLGSGRAYNEQF
TRBV6-1 ASSERTGSNSPLH
TRBV29-1 SVETGIAGAVGTDTQY
TRBV20-1 SASPQGYGYT
TRBV6-1 ASSEDSLAKNIQY
TRBV6-1 ASSEALGQGIYSNQPQH
TRBV6-1 ASSEYLAGGTGELF
TRBV7-9 ASSLVEGARSYEQY
TRBV11-2 ASSMTGTSGYEQY